One sample yielded the 14 T cell receptor beta chains listed below, sequenced in a study of blood T cell repertoires in COVID-19. Sequenced by immunoSEQ multiplex PCR; TCRdb stores in-frame clones only, minus some. This repertoire shows fewer than 130,000 clones, about 80% found once; its top ten account for 16%. Sequenced material: peripheral blood. The receptors derive from a woman at least 80 years old with active or convalescent COVID-19.

This clone was seen a few times. The genes are TRBV4-3 and TRBJ2-1; 14 bases are a match to TRBD2. CDR1 and CDR2 (germline): LGHNA, YSLEER. The CDR3 is 18 amino acids. V trimming: 1 base; J trimming: 9 bases; junction bases outside the gene matches: 11. CDR3: CASSQVEPGLAGVGEQFF. In nucleotides, the CDR3 is TGCGCCAGCAGCCAAGTGGAGCCGGGACTAGCGGGAGTTGGTGAGCAGTTCTTC.

This rearrangement joins TRBV28 to TRBJ1-5; 7 bases agree with TRBD1. Germline V gene data show CDR1 as MDHEN and CDR2 as SYDVKM. The CDR3 runs 13 residues. The J segment lost 5 bases and the V segment lost 8 bases, leaving 6 bases of the junction unmatched. The CDR3 sequence is CASRGGWYQPQHF. Here the CDR3 DNA reads TGTGCCAGCCGAGGGGGCTGGTATCAGCCCCAGCATTTT.

The J gene is TRBJ1-1, the V gene TRBV5-1; D gene uncertain. Germline V CDR1 and CDR2: SGHRS, YFSETQ. The CDR3 length is 13 residues. The germline V and J ends were trimmed by 8 bases and 0 bases, with 11 bases remaining between them. The CDR3 sequence: CASQVLMNTEAFF. The CDR3 DNA reads as TGCGCCAGTCAGGTCCTCATGAACACTGAAGCTTTCTTT.

The gene calls are TRBV5-6 and TRBJ2-1, with a tentative D call TRBD2 (6 bases). Germline V gives CDR1 SGHDT, CDR2 YYEEEE. The ends were cut back, 2 bases at V and 3 bases at J, with 12 bases in the middle. CDR3 length: 15 residues. The CDR3 loop is CASSFGGVYYNEQFF. The CDR3 DNA reads as TGTGCCAGCAGCTTCGGGGGAGTCTACTACAATGAGCAGTTCTTC.

This clone was detected only a few times. The chain links TRBV7-9 to TRBJ1-4; maybe TRBD1 (6 bases). Per germline, CDR1 SEHNR and CDR2 FQNEAQ (reference sequence). The CDR3 consists of 13 residues. V lost 5 bases and J lost 8, with 12 bases in between. CDR3 bases: TGTGCCAGCAGCGCAGGGGTGTGGGAAAAACTGTTTTTT. Residues: CASSAGVWEKLFF.

The genes are TRBV19 and TRBJ2-7; 8 nucleotides agree with TRBD1. Germline loops: CDR1 LNHDA, CDR2 SQIVND (reference sequence). Losses at the gene ends were 5 bases for V and 3 bases for J; bases not matched to a gene: 6. This CDR3 region has 14 residues. The CDR3 protein is CASSSLDRDYEQYF. The CDR3 nucleotides read TGTGCCAGTAGTTCCCTGGACAGGGACTACGAGCAGTACTTC.

The chain joins TRBV11-2 to TRBJ2-7; possible D gene TRBD2, 5 bases. CDR3 size: 15 residues. Looked up from germline, CDR1 is SGHAT and CDR2 is FQNNGV. With 4 bases removed from V and 1 base from J, the gap between germline ends came to 14 bases. The CDR3 region has the DNA TGTGCCAGCAGCTCGGGGTCGGTGTATTCCTACGAGCAGTACTTC. It specifies CASSSGSVYSYEQYF.

The J gene is TRBJ2-3, the V gene TRBV5-6; D gene uncertain. V was clipped by 4 bases and J by 3 bases, with 6 bases between them. CDR1 SGHDT and CDR2 YYEEEE come from the germline V gene. The CDR3 length is 12 residues. The CDR3 region is CASSESTDTQYF. CDR3 coding DNA: TGTGCCAGCAGCGAGTCTACAGATACGCAGTATTTT.

A single count supports this clone. The chain uses TRBV20-1 and TRBJ2-7; 11 bases are shared with TRBD2. The CDR3 has 15 residues. CDR1 and CDR2 from the germline V gene are DFQATT and SNEGSKA (reference sequence). V dropped 3 bases and J dropped 5; count of bases not matched to a gene: 9. CDR3 sequence (DNA): TGCAGTGCTAGTGGTCTAGCGGGAGGTTCGGACGAGCAGTACTTC. Residues: CSASGLAGGSDEQYF.

This chain connects TRBV7-9 to TRBJ2-7, with TRBD2 as a possible D gene (6 bases). V was shortened by 8 bases and J by 3 bases, with 11 bases between the two germline ends. In germline, CDR1 is SEHNR, CDR2 FQNEAQ (reference sequence). The CDR3 loop spans 12 amino acids. CDR3: CASSGVYYEQYF. Here the CDR3 DNA reads TGTGCCAGCTCGGGAGTTTACTACGAGCAGTACTTC.

This clone was counted only a few times. The chain couples TRBV5-1 to TRBJ1-1; D is ambiguous. The CDR3 contains 16 residues. The germline V and J ends were trimmed by 2 bases and 4 bases, with 18 bases remaining between them. Germline V CDR1 and CDR2: SGHRS, YFSETQ. CDR3 coding DNA: TGCGCCAGCAGCTTTGGTCCGGGAGGGTCAGGCACTGAAGCTTTCTTT. Translation gives CASSFGPGGSGTEAFF.

Written as DNA, the CDR3 is TGTGCCAGCAGTTTTCGACCCGGGGGTCAGCCCCAGCATTTT. This codes for CASSFRPGGQPQHF. V usage is TRBV28 and J usage is TRBJ1-5; a weak D match, TRBD1 (5 bases). Trimming removed 3 bases from V and 6 bases from J, with 12 bases in between. CDR3 length equals 14 residues. Germline CDR1 is MDHEN and CDR2 is SYDVKM. Together with reference TRBV28 and TRBJ1-5, the CDR3 gives the full variable domain: DVKVTQSSRYLVKRTGEKVFLECVQDMDHENMFWYRQDPGLGLRLIYFSYDVKMKEKGDIPEGYSVSREKKERFSLILESASTNQTSMYLCASSFRPGGQPQHFGDGTRLSIL.

This chain uses TRBV7-9 with TRBJ1-1; no clear D. The CDR3 runs 14 residues. CDR1 and CDR2 from the germline V gene are SEHNR and FQNEAQ (reference sequence). Trimming pared 5 bases from V and 2 bases from J, leaving 12 bases between. The CDR3, as DNA: TGTGCCAGCAGCCGTCCCCCGGTTAACACTGAAGCTTTCTTT. This translates into CASSRPPVNTEAFF.

The CDR3 sequence is CASSLGGSYYNEQFF. CDR3 bases: TGTGCCAGCAGCTTGGGCGGGAGCTACTACAATGAGCAGTTCTTC. The chain carries TRBV5-4 and TRBJ2-1; the match to TRBD2 covers 7 bases. J lost 3 bases, V lost 0 bases, and 3 bases had no gene match. This CDR3 contains 15 residues. Germline values: CDR1 SGHNT, CDR2 YYREEE (reference sequence).